This T cell receptor (beta chain) was sequenced in a study of OX40 agonist ivuxolimab in advanced cancers. Study background: Recorded diagnoses for dose-escalation patients were hepatocellular carcinoma, melanoma, renal cell or head and neck cancer. General study points: At 0.1 to 3.0 mg/kg and by week 6, clonal expansion occurred in CD4+ and CD8+ blood T cells. Expanded clones were, on average, more numerous among CD8+ T cells than CD4+.

As for this clone: Its antigen is undetermined.

Only in-frame clones appear in the TCRdb table, and some are missing; sequencing was by immunoSEQ multiplex PCR. The sample holds about 84,000 clones; 94% are singletons and the top ten take 8% to 13%. Patients had blood sampled at baseline and again on cycle 4 day 1 and cycle 7 day 1. This TCR derives from an adult with an advanced solid tumor such as melanoma, head and neck, liver or kidney cancer. Sequences were derived from CD4+ or CD8+ T cells sorted from blood, sampled in a trial of the OX40 agonist ivuxolimab.

The CDR3 DNA is TGTGCCTGGAGTGTACCCCACAGGGCCTTAGGGACCCAGTACTTC. The encoded protein is CAWSVPHRALGTQYF. The rearrangement links TRBV30 to TRBJ2-5; the D gene is possibly TRBD1 (6 bases). V lost 0 bases to trimming and J lost 7 bases, with 18 bases between them. The CDR3 is 15 residues long. The germline V gene has CDR1 GTSNPN and CDR2 SVGIG (reference sequence). Full variable domain (outside the CDR3, taken from reference TRBV30 and TRBJ2-5): SQTIHQWPATLVQPVGSPLSLECTVEGTSNPNLYWYRQAAGRGLQLLFYSVGIGQISSEVPQNLSASRPQDRQFILSSKKLLLSDSGFYLCAWSVPHRALGTQYFGPGTRLLVL.